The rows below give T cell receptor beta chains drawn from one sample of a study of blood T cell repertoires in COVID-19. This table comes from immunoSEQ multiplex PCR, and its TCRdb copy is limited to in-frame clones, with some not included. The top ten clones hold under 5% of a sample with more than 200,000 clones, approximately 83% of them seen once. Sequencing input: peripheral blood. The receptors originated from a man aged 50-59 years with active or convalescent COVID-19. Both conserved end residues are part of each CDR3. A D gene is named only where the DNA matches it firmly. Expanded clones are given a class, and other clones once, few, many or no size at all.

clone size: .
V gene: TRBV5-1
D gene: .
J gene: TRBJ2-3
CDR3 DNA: TGCGCCAGCAGCTTGGGGGGCAGGGGGGCTGCAGATACGCAGTATTTT
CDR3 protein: CASSLGGRGAADTQYF

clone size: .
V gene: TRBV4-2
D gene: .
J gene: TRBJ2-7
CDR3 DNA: TGTGCCAGCAGGGGCTATGGGGCGGAGCAGTACTTC
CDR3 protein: CASRGYGAEQYF

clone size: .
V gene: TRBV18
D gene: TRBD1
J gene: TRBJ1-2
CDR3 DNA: TGTGCCAGCTCGCCCTCGCGCCGGACAGGGGGCGACGGCTACACCTTC
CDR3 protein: CASSPSRRTGGDGYTF

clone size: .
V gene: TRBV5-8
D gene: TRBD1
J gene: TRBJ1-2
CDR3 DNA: TGTGCCAGCAGCTCTCGGACAGGGTTTATCTATGGCTACACCTTC
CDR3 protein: CASSSRTGFIYGYTF

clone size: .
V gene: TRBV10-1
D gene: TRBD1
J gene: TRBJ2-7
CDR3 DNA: TGCGCCAGCAGTATCATATGGTCGGGGACAGGAACCTACGAGCAGTACTTC
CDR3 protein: CASSIIWSGTGTYEQYF

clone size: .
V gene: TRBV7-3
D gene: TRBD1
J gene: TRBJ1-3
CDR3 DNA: TGTGCCAGCAGCGTAGCCTCCTCGACAGGGCGTACCGGAAACACCATATATTTT
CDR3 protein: CASSVASSTGRTGNTIYF

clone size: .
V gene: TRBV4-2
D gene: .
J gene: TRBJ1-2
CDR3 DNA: TGTGCCAGCAGCCGGACAGATTATGGCTACACCTTC
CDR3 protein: CASSRTDYGYTF

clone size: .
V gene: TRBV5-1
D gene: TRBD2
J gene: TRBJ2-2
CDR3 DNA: TGCGCCAGCAGCGATAGCGGGGCGGCGAACACCGGGGAGCTGTTTTTT
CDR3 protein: CASSDSGAANTGELFF

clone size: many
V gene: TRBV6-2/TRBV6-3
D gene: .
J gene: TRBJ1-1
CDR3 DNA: TGTGCCAGCAGTTACACCGTACAGGGAACACGACGGACTGAAGCTTTCTTT
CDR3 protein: CASSYTVQGTRRTEAFF

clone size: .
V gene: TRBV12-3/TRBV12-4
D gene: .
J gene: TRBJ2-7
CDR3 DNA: TGTGCCAGCAGTTTACAGGGGCCCTACGAGCAGTACTTC
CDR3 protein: CASSLQGPYEQYF

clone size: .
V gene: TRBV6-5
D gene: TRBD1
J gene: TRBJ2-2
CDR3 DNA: TGTGCCAGCAGTTTTGGGCAGGGGGCCAACACCGGGGAGCTGTTTTTT
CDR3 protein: CASSFGQGANTGELFF